The 14 T cell receptor beta chains presented below share a single source sample, sequenced in a study of cytomegalovirus exposure and HLA in healthy donors. The PCR ran on 60 Vbeta and 13 Jbeta primers. The method was immunoSEQ multiplex PCR; TCRdb's version includes in-frame clones alone and lacks a portion of them. This sample carries roughly 100,000 clones, approximately 69% of them seen once, and the ten largest clones take more than 2.5%. Input material: PBMCs. These receptors all come from a young man in good health and CMV-seronegative.

The chain employs TRBV5-6 and TRBJ1-2; 9 nucleotides line up with TRBD1. In germline, CDR1 is SGHDT, CDR2 YYEEEE. The ends lost 4 bases at V and 6 bases at J; junction bases unmatched: 4. The CDR3 has 13 residues. The CDR3 protein is CASSRTGEHGYTF. CDR3 coding DNA: TGTGCCAGCAGCAGGACAGGGGAGCATGGCTACACCTTC.

This clone has more than one count but fewer than ten. J is TRBJ2-7 and V is TRBV28, with D possibly matching TRBD1 (5 bases). Germline V gene lookup returns CDR1 MDHEN and CDR2 SYDVKM. The germline V and J ends were trimmed by 6 bases and 1 base, with 16 bases remaining between them. The CDR3 sequence is 15 residues long. In nucleotides, the CDR3 is TGTGCCAGCAGCCTTACAGGAATCTCTTCCTACGAGCAGTACTTC. It yields the protein CASSLTGISSYEQYF.

The chain has TRBV27 and TRBJ2-2, with D possibly matching TRBD2 (6 bases). The CDR3 has 14 amino acids. Germline loops: CDR1 MNHEY, CDR2 SMNVEV (reference sequence). Trimming removed 2 bases at V and 5 bases at J, with 9 bases between. CDR3 amino acids: CASSLLAWTGELFF. DNA for the CDR3: TGTGCCAGCAGTTTACTAGCGTGGACCGGGGAGCTGTTTTTT.

The chain employs TRBV19 and TRBJ2-7; 8 nucleotides match TRBD1. This CDR3 contains 14 residues. V lost 5 bases, J lost 5 bases, and 8 bases stayed unmatched. The V gene's germline CDR1 is LNHDA and CDR2 SQIVND (reference sequence). The CDR3 DNA sequence: TGTGCCAGTAGTGACCGGACAGGGAGAAACGAGCAGTACTTC. Translation: CASSDRTGRNEQYF. Variable domain in full (rest from reference TRBV19 and TRBJ2-7): DGGITQSPKYLFRKEGQNVTLSCEQNLNHDAMYWYRQDPGQGLRLIYYSQIVNDFQKGDIAEGYSVSREKKESFPLTVTSAQKNPTAFYLCASSDRTGRNEQYFGPGTRLTVT.

This clone has only a few counts. The chain has TRBV5-1 and TRBJ1-2; possible D gene TRBD1, 6 bases. The V end lost 4 bases, the J end lost 2 bases, and 12 bases lay between the germline ends. Per the germline V gene, CDR1 is SGHRS and CDR2 is YFSETQ. The CDR3 spans 14 residues. This chain's CDR3 is CASSPDGQNYGYTF. CDR3 nucleotides: TGCGCCAGCAGCCCGGATGGACAGAACTATGGCTACACCTTC.

On this clone: The same CDR3 can be traced to other DNA sequences in this sample. The V and J genes are TRBV6-5 and TRBJ1-5; D unresolved. Per the germline V gene, CDR1 is MNHEY and CDR2 is SVGAGI. The V end was cut by 6 bases, the J end by 4 bases, with 13 bases between. The CDR3 contains 14 residues. CDR3 bases: TGTGCCAGCAGCCCGACCGAGCGGAATCAGCCCCAGCATTTT. As protein: CASSPTERNQPQHF.

The rearrangement joins TRBV4-3 to TRBJ2-4; 7 positions agree with TRBD1. The CDR3 has 13 residues. V lost 0 bases to trimming and J lost 12 bases; unmatched junction nucleotides: 5. Looked up from germline, CDR1 is LGHNA and CDR2 is YSLEER. The CDR3 reads CASSQDSGDSQYF. CDR3 nucleotides: TGCGCCAGCAGCCAAGATTCCGGGGACAGTCAGTACTTC.

The table lists this clone with a count of one. The V gene is TRBV7-2, the J gene TRBJ1-2; D perhaps matches TRBD1 (6 bases). V was clipped by 6 bases and J by 8 bases, with 13 bases between them. The V gene's germline CDR1 is SGHTA and CDR2 FQGNSA. The CDR3 extends over 12 amino acids. The CDR3 sequence is CASSIQGEGYTF. CDR3 bases: TGTGCCAGCAGTATACAGGGAGAAGGCTACACCTTC.

The chain is built from TRBV5-6 and TRBJ2-3, with 7 bases that match TRBD2. Germline V gives CDR1 SGHDT, CDR2 YYEEEE. J lost 8 bases, V lost 0 bases, and 6 bases had no gene match. This CDR3 is built from 14 residues. The CDR3 DNA follows: TGTGCCAGCAGCTTGGTACAGCGGGGAGGTACGCAGTATTTT. Translated: CASSLVQRGGTQYF.

The rearrangement joins TRBV19 to TRBJ1-1; D may be TRBD1 (5 bases). The germline V and J ends were trimmed by 5 bases and 1 base, with 8 bases remaining between them. The CDR3 consists of 13 residues. CDR1 and CDR2 (germline): LNHDA, SQIVND (reference sequence). The CDR3 reads CASSWGRNTEAFF. As DNA, the CDR3 is TGTGCCAGTAGTTGGGGCCGGAACACTGAAGCTTTCTTT. Full variable domain (outside the CDR3, taken from reference TRBV19 and TRBJ1-1): DGGITQSPKYLFRKEGQNVTLSCEQNLNHDAMYWYRQDPGQGLRLIYYSQIVNDFQKGDIAEGYSVSREKKESFPLTVTSAQKNPTAFYLCASSWGRNTEAFFGQGTRLTVV.

The J gene is TRBJ2-1, the V gene TRBV30; D might be TRBD2 (6 bases). CDR3 length: 15 amino acids. Trimming took 5 bases from V and 0 from J, leaving 14 bases between them. Germline loops: CDR1 GTSNPN, CDR2 SVGIG (reference sequence). The DNA for the CDR3 is TGTGCCTGGGTCCGGGACTTCAGCTCCTACAATGAGCAGTTCTTC. Amino acid sequence: CAWVRDFSSYNEQFF.

This rearrangement joins TRBV10-3 to TRBJ2-7; 12 bases are shared with TRBD2. Germline V gene sequence: CDR1 ENHRY, CDR2 SYGVKD. J was trimmed by 3 bases and V by 2 bases; bases with no gene match: 5. The CDR3 loop spans 16 amino acids. The CDR3 nucleotides are TGTGCCATCAGTGAGCCTGAACTAGCGGGAGGCTACGAGCAGTACTTC. It specifies CAISEPELAGGYEQYF.

In this sample, this clone turned up a few times. V gene TRBV14 combines with J gene TRBJ2-5, with 7 bases matching TRBD1. The better agreement between TRBJ2-7 and the DNA end casts doubt on the J call. Germline V CDR1 and CDR2: SGHDN, FVKESK. The CDR3 covers 14 residues. Written as DNA, the CDR3 is TGTGCCAGCAGCCAACAGGGGGTTTCCTACGAGCAGTACTTC. Translated: CASSQQGVSYEQYF.

The J gene is TRBJ2-1, the V gene TRBV27, with 8 nucleotides matching TRBD1. The CDR3 spans 17 residues. Germline-derived CDR1 and CDR2 are MNHEY and SMNVEV (reference sequence). Trimming removed 4 bases from V and 6 bases from J; junction bases left unmatched: 14. The CDR3 nucleotides are TGTGCCAGCAGTTCATTCCCGACAGGGGCCCCTTCCAATGAGCAGTTCTTC. Translation: CASSSFPTGAPSNEQFF.